This T cell receptor beta chain was recorded in a study of esophageal squamous cell carcinoma under preoperative chemotherapy. Comment on this clonotype: A read error may produce the germline difference seen at one junction end.

Germline V gene data show CDR1 as MNHEY and CDR2 as SMNVEV (reference sequence). CDR3 length equals 16 residues. TCRdb recomputed calls from the PCR reads with MiXCR, one row per CDR3 protein. The table lists roughly 10,000 distinct CDR3 sequences, roughly 60% of them singletons. Time point: after preoperative PTX-NDP chemotherapy. The receptor's source is a human donor with esophageal squamous cell carcinoma. The donor label of this sample is uncertain. This sample was gathered from a patient given preoperative chemotherapy. The chain links TRBV27 to TRBJ2-3, with D perhaps being TRBD1 or TRBD2 (6 bases each). The DNA for the CDR3 is TGTGCCAGCAGTTTCAGCTTAGGGGGGAAGTCAGAGACGCAGTATTTC. This gives the protein CASSFSLGGKSETQYF.